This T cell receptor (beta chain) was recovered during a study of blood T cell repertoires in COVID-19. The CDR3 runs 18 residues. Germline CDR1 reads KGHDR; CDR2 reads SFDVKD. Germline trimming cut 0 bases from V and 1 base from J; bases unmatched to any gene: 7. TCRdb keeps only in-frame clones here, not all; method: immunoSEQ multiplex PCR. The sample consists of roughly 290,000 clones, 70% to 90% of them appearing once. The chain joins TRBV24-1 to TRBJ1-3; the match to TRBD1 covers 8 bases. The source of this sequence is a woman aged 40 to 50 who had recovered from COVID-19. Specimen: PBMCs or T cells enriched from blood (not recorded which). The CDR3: CATSDLDDRGPSGNTIYF. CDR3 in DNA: TGTGCCACCAGTGATTTGGATGACAGGGGCCCATCTGGAAACACCATATATTTT.